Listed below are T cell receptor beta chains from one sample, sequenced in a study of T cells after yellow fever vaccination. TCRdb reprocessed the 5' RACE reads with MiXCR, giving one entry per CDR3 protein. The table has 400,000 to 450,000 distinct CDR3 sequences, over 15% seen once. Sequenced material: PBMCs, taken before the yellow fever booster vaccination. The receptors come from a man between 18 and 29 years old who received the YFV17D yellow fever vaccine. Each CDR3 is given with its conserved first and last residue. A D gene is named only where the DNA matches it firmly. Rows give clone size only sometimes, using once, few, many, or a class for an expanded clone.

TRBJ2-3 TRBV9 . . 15 TGTGCCAGCAGCCCACCGGGACGCAGGATTGATACGCAGTATTTT CASSPPGRRIDTQYF
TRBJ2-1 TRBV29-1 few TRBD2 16 TGCAGCGTTGATGGTAGCGGGGGGGCGGAGTACAATGAGCAGTTCTTC CSVDGSGGAEYNEQFF
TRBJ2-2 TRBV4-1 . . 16 TGCGCCAGCAGCCCTAGCCTAGGTTCGATCACCGGGGAGCTGTTTTTT CASSPSLGSITGELFF
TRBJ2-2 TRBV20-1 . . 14 TGCAGTGCTAGGACAGGCCGGCGGGGCGGGGAGCTGTTTTTT CSARTGRRGGELFF
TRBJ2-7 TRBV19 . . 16 TGTGCCAGTAGTCGGAATGGGCAGAGTACCTCCTACGAGCAGTACTTC CASSRNGQSTSYEQYF
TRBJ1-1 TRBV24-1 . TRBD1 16 TGTGCCACCAGTGAAGGACAGGGGCCAATGAACACTGAAGCTTTCTTT CATSEGQGPMNTEAFF
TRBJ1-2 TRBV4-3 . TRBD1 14 TGCGCCAGCAGCAACCCGACAGGGGGGTATGGCTACACCTTC CASSNPTGGYGYTF
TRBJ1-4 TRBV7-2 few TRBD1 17 TGTGCCAGCAGCTCCTACAGGGGTACCGCAACTAATGAAAAACTGTTTTTT CASSSYRGTATNEKLFF
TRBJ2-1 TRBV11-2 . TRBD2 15 TGTGCCAGCAGCTTAGATCCGGGAGGTTTCTATGAGCAGTTCTTC CASSLDPGGFYEQFF
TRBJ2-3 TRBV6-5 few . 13 TGTGCCAGCAGTTCGTTAGCACCAGATACGCAGTATTTT CASSSLAPDTQYF
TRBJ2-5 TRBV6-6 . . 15 TGTGCCAGCAGTGCCCCACAAGGTCCCCAAGAGACCCAGTACTTC CASSAPQGPQETQYF
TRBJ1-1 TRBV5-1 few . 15 TGCGCCAGCAGCTTGGTTCGGGAGCCGAACACTGAAGCTTTCTTT CASSLVREPNTEAFF
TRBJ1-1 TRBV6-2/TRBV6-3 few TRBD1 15 TGTGCCAGCAGTTACACCCAGGGGGCATACACTGAAGCTTTCTTT CASSYTQGAYTEAFF
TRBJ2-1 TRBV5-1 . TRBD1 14 TGCGCCAGCAGCTTGGGGACAGGGAGCGATGAGCAGTTCTTC CASSLGTGSDEQFF
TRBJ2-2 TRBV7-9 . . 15 TGTGCCAGCAGCTTATGGGGGCAGTACACCGGGGAGCTGTTTTTT CASSLWGQYTGELFF
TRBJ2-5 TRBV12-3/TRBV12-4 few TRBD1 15 TGTGCCAGCAGTTTTGGACAGGGTGGACGAGAGACCCAGTACTTC CASSFGQGGRETQYF
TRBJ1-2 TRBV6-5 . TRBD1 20 TGTGCCAGCAGTTACGCCCCTTTGGTCGGACAGGGGGTCCGGCGGTATGGCTACACCTTC CASSYAPLVGQGVRRYGYTF
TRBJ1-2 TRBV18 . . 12 TGTGCCAGCTCCCCAGGCACAGGCGGCTACACCTTC CASSPGTGGYTF
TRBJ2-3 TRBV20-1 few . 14 TGCAGTGCCAATACAGGGACACAGACAGATACGCAGTATTTT CSANTGTQTDTQYF
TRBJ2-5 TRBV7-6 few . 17 TGTGCCAGCAGCTTAGCCGACAGCCCACTAGGGGTAGAGACCCAGTACTTC CASSLADSPLGVETQYF
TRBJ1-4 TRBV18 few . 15 TGTGCCAGCTCACCACGGTCAGCAACTAATGAAAAACTGTTTTTT CASSPRSATNEKLFF
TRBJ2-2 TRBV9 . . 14 TGTGCCAGCACAGGGGGGCCGGACACCGGGGAGCTGTTTTTT CASTGGPDTGELFF
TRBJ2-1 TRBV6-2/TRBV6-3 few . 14 TGTGCCAGCAGTTCGAACCCTACAGGGAGTGAGCAGTTCTTC CASSSNPTGSEQFF
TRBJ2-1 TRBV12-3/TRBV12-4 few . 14 TGTGCCAGCAGTTGGGGATTGAACGACAATGAGCAGTTCTTC CASSWGLNDNEQFF
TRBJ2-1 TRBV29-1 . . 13 TGCAGCGTTTGGGGCACAGGGAGCGGTGAGCAGTTCTTC CSVWGTGSGEQFF
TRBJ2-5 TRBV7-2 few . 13 TGTGCCAGCAGCTTAGCCACAACAGAGACCCAGTACTTC CASSLATTETQYF
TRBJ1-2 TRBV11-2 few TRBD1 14 TGTGCCAGCAGCATAGGGACAGCTCGCTATGGCTACACCTTC CASSIGTARYGYTF
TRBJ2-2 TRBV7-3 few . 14 TGTGCCAGCAGAGCGGGTTCCCTGACCGGGGAGCTGTTTTTT CASRAGSLTGELFF
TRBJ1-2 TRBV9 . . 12 TGTGCCAGCAGCGAGACAGGTTATGGCTACACCTTC CASSETGYGYTF
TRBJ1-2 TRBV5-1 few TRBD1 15 TGCGCCAGCAGCCTTGGACAGGAGAGGCCCTATGGCTACACCTTC CASSLGQERPYGYTF
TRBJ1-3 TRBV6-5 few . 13 TGTGCCAGCAGTTTCGGACGGGGAAACACCATATATTTT CASSFGRGNTIYF
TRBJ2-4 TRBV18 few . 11 TGTGCCAGCTCACCAGACAGTATCCAGTACTTC CASSPDSIQYF
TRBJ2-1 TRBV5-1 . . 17 TGCGCCAGCAGTAGGGGACAACTAAGCCCCAACTACAATGAGCAGTTCTTC CASSRGQLSPNYNEQFF
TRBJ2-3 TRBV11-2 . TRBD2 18 TGTGCCAGCAGCAGAGGGACTAGCGGGGATACTAGCACAGATACGCAGTATTTT CASSRGTSGDTSTDTQYF
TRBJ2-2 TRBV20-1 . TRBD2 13 TGCAGTGCTAGCGCTTTCACTAGCGGGGGTCTGTTTTTT CSASAFTSGGLFF
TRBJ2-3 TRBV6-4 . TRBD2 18 TGTGCCAGCAGTGAAATTTGGACTAGCGGGGACGGTACAGATACGCAGTATTTT CASSEIWTSGDGTDTQYF
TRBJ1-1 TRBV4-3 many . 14 TGCGCCAGCAGCCAAGAGAACATGAACACTGAAGCTTTCTTT CASSQENMNTEAFF
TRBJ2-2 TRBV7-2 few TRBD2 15 TGTGCCAGCAGCCAGTTGGTCGGGGGGACTGGGGAGCTGTTTTTT CASSQLVGGTGELFF
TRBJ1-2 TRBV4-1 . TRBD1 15 TGCGCCAGCAGCCGAGGGGACAGGGGCGTGGGAGGCTACACCTTC CASSRGDRGVGGYTF
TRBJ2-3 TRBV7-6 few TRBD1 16 TGTGCCAGCACCCGAGAAGGGGACAGGGGGGCAGATACGCAGTATTTT CASTREGDRGADTQYF